The next 25 T cell receptor beta chains were all read from a single sample in a study of T-cell reconstitution after alpha-beta-depleted transplantation in children. For TCRbeta, the library was prepared with unique molecular identifiers. Each CDR3 protein is one row after TCRdb ran MiXCR on the PCR reads. The top ten hold approximately 4.1% of the sample, which has about 610,000 distinct CDR3 sequences, roughly a tenth seen once. The material was PBMCs from the stem cell graft donor, obtained from the stem cell graft. Receptor source: a human donor who donated a stem cell graft to a child with acute myeloid leukemia.

Comments on this clonotype: The junction differs from germline at one of its ends, possibly a read error. The chain has TRBV10-2 and TRBJ1-2, with TRBD1 matching 7 bases. This CDR3 is built from 15 residues. Germline V lookup: CDR1 WSHSY, CDR2 SAAADI. The CDR3 loop reads CTSGGTAGSNYGYTF. The DNA of the CDR3 is TGCACCAGCGGAGGGACAGCTGGGAGTAACTATGGCTACACCTTC.

This clonotype was detected many times. This chain uses TRBV29-1 with TRBJ2-1; D remains ambiguous. V dropped 6 bases and J dropped 9 bases, with 9 bases sitting between them. Germline values: CDR1 SQVTM, CDR2 ANQGSEA. CDR3 size: 10 residues. The CDR3 DNA reads TGCAGCGTGGATCCGGGTGAGCAGTTCTTC. Translated: CSVDPGEQFF.

This clonotype was counted a few times. The V gene is TRBV6-2 or TRBV6-3, the J gene TRBJ2-1, with 10 positions matching TRBD1. The CDR3 has 15 amino acids. Germline CDR1 MNHEY, CDR2 SVGEGT. J was trimmed by 8 bases and V by 6 bases; bases with no gene match: 10. The CDR3 protein is CASRGGTGVFDEQFF. CDR3 coding DNA: TGTGCCAGCAGGGGAGGGACAGGGGTTTTTGATGAGCAGTTCTTC.

This clonotype was seen repeatedly, ten times or more. The rearrangement uses TRBV9 and TRBJ1-4; possible D gene TRBD1, 5 bases. This CDR3 has 14 residues. V lost 3 bases, J lost 5 bases, and 11 bases lay in between. Germline CDR1 reads SGDLS; CDR2 reads YYNGEE. CDR3 region: CASSAQGNNEKLFF. CDR3 nucleotides: TGTGCCAGCAGCGCCCAGGGAAACAATGAAAAACTGTTTTTT.

This clonotype showed up just a few times. The chain combines TRBV20-1 with TRBJ2-6; a possible D gene is TRBD2 (5 bases). The ends were cut back, 5 bases at V and 0 bases at J, with 5 bases in the middle. CDR3 size: 13 residues. From germline, CDR1 is DFQATT and CDR2 SNEGSKA (reference sequence). In DNA, the CDR3 is TGCAGTGCTCGGGGCTCTGGGGCCAACGTCCTGACTTTC. It translates to CSARGSGANVLTF.

A word on this clonotype: A read error is possible here, since a much larger clone lies one base away. The final CDR3 position lacks the conserved phenylalanine or tryptophan, pointing to a likely read error. V gene TRBV24-1 combines with J gene TRBJ2-1; TRBD1 matches 9 bases. Germline V CDR1 and CDR2: KGHDR, SFDVKD. The CDR3 totals 15 residues. The trim removed 7 bases at V and 7 bases at J, leaving 10 bases unmatched. The CDR3 sequence is CATSLKQGASNEQFL. CDR3 DNA: TGTGCCACCAGCCTTAAACAGGGGGCTAGTAATGAGCAGTTCTTG.

This clonotype was seen a handful of times. This chain connects TRBV5-1 to TRBJ2-7; 7 bases are shared with TRBD1. This CDR3 region has 17 residues. Trimming removed 4 bases from V and 0 bases from J; junction bases left unmatched: 13. Per the germline V gene, CDR1 is SGHRS and CDR2 is YFSETQ. CDR3 nucleotide sequence: TGCGCCAGCAGCCGAGGGTCGGAGACAGGGAGCTCCTACGAGCAGTACTTC. As protein: CASSRGSETGSSYEQYF.

V is TRBV20-1 and J is TRBJ2-1; 12 bases match TRBD2. Germline V gene lookup returns CDR1 DFQATT and CDR2 SNEGSKA (reference sequence). The length of the CDR3 is 15 residues. V lost 6 bases to trimming and J lost 1 base; unmatched junction nucleotides: 4. The CDR3 nucleotides read TGCAGTGCGAATCTAGCGGGAGGGTCCTACAATGAGCAGTTCTTC. This gives the protein CSANLAGGSYNEQFF.

The table lists this clonotype with a few counts. The chain recombines TRBV6-2 or TRBV6-3 with TRBJ1-2, with 8 nucleotides matching TRBD1. Unmatched junction bases numbered 6, after V lost 0 bases and J lost 0 bases. From germline, CDR1 is MNHEY and CDR2 SVGEGT. This CDR3 is built from 17 residues. CDR3 bases: TGTGCCAGCAGTTACTCGACTCAGGGGGCTGCTAACTATGGCTACACCTTC. This codes for CASSYSTQGAANYGYTF.

This clonotype was seen many times. The V gene is TRBV25-1, the J gene TRBJ2-3; 10 bases are shared with TRBD2. Germline CDR1 MGHDK, CDR2 SYGVNS. V was pared by 8 bases and J by 3 bases, with 14 bases of the junction left unmatched. The CDR3 spans 17 residues. The CDR3 region has the DNA TGTGCCAGCGGCTTGGGCCGGAGCGGGAGGGGAACAGATACGCAGTATTTT. Amino acid sequence: CASGLGRSGRGTDTQYF.

In DNA, the CDR3 is TGCAGCGTGTCTCTCCTAGCGGAGGTCCAAGAGACCCAGTACTTC. It is translated as CSVSLLAEVQETQYF. The chain couples TRBV29-1 to TRBJ2-5; 7 bases align to TRBD2. Trimming took 6 bases from V and 1 from J; bases not matched to a gene: 11. Looked up from germline, CDR1 is SQVTM and CDR2 is ANQGSEA. This CDR3 contains 15 residues.

This clonotype was observed a few times. The chain couples TRBV10-2 to TRBJ2-1; 11 bases are shared with TRBD1. From germline, CDR1 is WSHSY and CDR2 SAAADI. The J segment lost 1 base and the V segment lost 6 bases, leaving 2 bases of the junction unmatched. The CDR3 covers 15 residues. The CDR3 is CASRGQGGSYNEQFF. The DNA of the CDR3 is TGCGCCAGCAGGGGACAGGGGGGTTCCTACAATGAGCAGTTCTTC.

This clonotype has a handful of counts. The chain joins TRBV4-3 to TRBJ2-7; tentatively, D is TRBD2 (6 bases). CDR3 size: 14 residues. Germline CDR1 is LGHNA and CDR2 is YSLEER. Between the trimmed V and J ends, which lost 2 bases and 3 bases, there was a span of 11 bases. In nucleotides, the CDR3 is TGCGCCAGCAGCCAATCCGTGGGGGGCTACGAGCAGTACTTC. The encoded protein is CASSQSVGGYEQYF.

This clonotype was counted ten times or more. The chain joins TRBV12-3 or TRBV12-4 to TRBJ2-1; D unresolved. There are 14 residues in the CDR3. Trimming took 3 bases from V and 6 from J, leaving 12 bases between them. The CDR3 DNA sequence: TGTGCCAGCAGTTTTCGGCGCGTACCCAATGAGCAGTTCTTC. Translated, it gives CASSFRRVPNEQFF.

This clonotype showed up just a few times. J is TRBJ2-5 and V is TRBV20-1, with TRBD2 matching 13 bases. Germline CDR1 reads DFQATT; CDR2 reads SNEGSKA (reference sequence). The length of the CDR3 is 15 residues. V gave up 4 bases and J gave up 5 bases; unmatched junction bases: 7. CDR3 protein: CSAIPGLAGAETQYF. CDR3 DNA sequence: TGCAGTGCTATCCCAGGACTAGCGGGAGCCGAGACCCAGTACTTC.

Concerning this clonotype: A read error is possible here, since a much larger clone lies one base away. The chain links TRBV5-1 to TRBJ2-7, with TRBD1 matching over 9 bases. The germline gives CDR1 SGHRS, CDR2 YFSETQ. The CDR3 extends over 14 amino acids. The CDR3 DNA sequence: TGCGCCAGCAGCCTCGGGACAGGGAGTGACGAGCTGTACTTC. This codes for CASSLGTGSDELYF.

CDR3 DNA: TGTGCCAGCAGTTACTCGGGCAAAGGGGCGTACTACGAGCAGTACTTC. As protein: CASSYSGKGAYYEQYF. The chain recombines TRBV6-2 or TRBV6-3 with TRBJ2-7; a weak D match, TRBD1 (5 bases). The ends were cut back, 0 bases at V and 3 bases at J, with 15 bases in the middle. CDR3 length equals 16 residues. From germline, CDR1 is MNHEY and CDR2 SVGEGT.

The chain joins TRBV6-5 to TRBJ2-3; D is unresolved. CDR3 size: 15 residues. Germline CDR1 and CDR2: MNHEY and SVGAGI. Trimming stripped 0 bases from V and 2 bases from J, with 9 bases between. CDR3 protein: CASSYSSGFTDTQYF. The DNA for the CDR3 is TGTGCCAGCAGTTACTCGTCCGGTTTCACAGATACGCAGTATTTT.

This chain links TRBV7-9 with TRBJ2-7; 7 bases map to TRBD2. The CDR3 totals 15 residues. The germline CDR1 and CDR2 sequences are SEHNR and FQNEAQ (reference sequence). V lost 5 bases, J lost 3 bases, and 10 bases stayed unmatched. The DNA for the CDR3 is TGTGCCAGCAGCACCGAGAGCGGGGTTAACTACGAGCAGTACTTC. This encodes CASSTESGVNYEQYF.

This clonotype has just a few counts. The rearrangement joins TRBV29-1 to TRBJ2-3; D is perhaps TRBD1 (6 bases). Per germline, CDR1 SQVTM and CDR2 ANQGSEA. There are 13 residues in the CDR3. With 5 bases removed from V and 5 bases from J, the gap between germline ends came to 14 bases. CDR3 amino acids: CSVCAGVQDTQYF. CDR3 nucleotide sequence: TGCAGCGTTTGCGCAGGGGTGCAAGATACGCAGTATTTT.

The chain is built from TRBV6-5 and TRBJ2-7, with D perhaps matching TRBD2 (6 bases). The CDR3 length is 14 residues. V was trimmed by 2 bases and J by 1 base, leaving 9 bases between them. Germline values: CDR1 MNHEY, CDR2 SVGAGI. CDR3: CASSYAGRSYEQYF. The CDR3 DNA reads as TGTGCCAGCAGTTACGCGGGGAGGTCCTACGAGCAGTACTTC.

Only a few counts were recorded for this clonotype. The genes are TRBV5-5 and TRBJ2-5, with D perhaps matching TRBD1 (5 bases). Germline values: CDR1 SGHKS, CDR2 YYEKEE (reference sequence). Trimming left V 2 bases short and J 7 bases short, with 21 bases between. The CDR3 has 16 residues. CDR3 in DNA: TGTGCCAGCAGCTTAAGGGGCCATGGGATAGAGGTGACCCAGTACTTC. Its translation: CASSLRGHGIEVTQYF.

This clonotype was detected ten times or more. J is TRBJ2-3 and V is TRBV27; 14 bases are a match to TRBD2. This CDR3 comprises 17 residues. The V and J ends lost 5 bases and 2 bases, in that order; junction bases with no gene match: 6. The germline gives CDR1 MNHEY, CDR2 SMNVEV (reference sequence). DNA of the CDR3: TGTGCCAGCAGTACTTGGACTAGCGGGAGGACCACAGATACGCAGTATTTT. Its protein is CASSTWTSGRTTDTQYF.

By sample share, this clonotype is medium-sized (0.01 to 0.1%). J is TRBJ2-4 and V is TRBV5-1; D remains unclear. The CDR3 extends over 15 amino acids. The V and J ends lost 4 bases and 5 bases respectively, with 16 bases between them. Germline V gene lookup returns CDR1 SGHRS and CDR2 YFSETQ. CDR3 in amino acids: CASSHSGAGENIQYF. The DNA for the CDR3 is TGCGCCAGCAGCCACTCCGGAGCAGGCGAAAACATTCAGTACTTC.

This clonotype was found a few times. This chain uses TRBV4-3 with TRBJ2-7; a weak D match, TRBD2 (5 bases). Germline CDR1 and CDR2: LGHNA and YSLEER. This CDR3 region has 13 residues. V was trimmed by 0 bases and J by 5 bases, leaving 8 bases between them. CDR3 sequence: CASSQDSGNEQYF. The DNA for the CDR3 is TGCGCCAGCAGCCAAGATTCGGGGAACGAGCAGTACTTC.